The 21 T cell receptor beta chains reported below all come from one sample, sequenced in a study of blood T cell repertoires in COVID-19 (dated by TCRdb to the early 2020s). Libraries were made using the immunoSEQ multiplex PCR assay. Imported from immuneACCESS, the table was reduced by TCRdb to in-frame sequences with V and J called. These copies leave out some clones; in studies compared against another copy, an unresolved V gene accounts for under half, and the cause of the remainder is not known. This sample gives 200,000 to 250,000 clones in total; 80% to 95% of them show up just once. The top ten clonotypes cover 0.82% of the sample. The source material was peripheral blood. All receptors come from a man aged 60 to 75 with COVID-19, enrolled during active disease.

The genes are TRBV19 and TRBJ2-7; 14 bases fit TRBD2. Germline CDR1 and CDR2: LNHDA and SQIVND (reference sequence). Losses at the gene ends were 6 bases for V and 5 bases for J; bases not matched to a gene: 6. The CDR3 has 15 residues. CDR3 coding DNA: TGTGCCAGTAGGAAGACTAGCGGGAGGGCTAACGAGCAGTACTTC. Translated: CASRKTSGRANEQYF.

As to this clone: Other nucleotide sequences from this sample produce the same CDR3. The J gene is TRBJ1-1, the V gene TRBV7-3; D is ambiguous. The CDR3 is made up of 13 amino acids. The V gene lost 6 bases and the J gene lost 0 bases, with 8 bases spanning the gap. Per the germline V gene, CDR1 is SGHTA and CDR2 is FQGTGA. The CDR3 here is CASSSGMNTEAFF. The CDR3 nucleotides are TGTGCCAGCAGTTCCGGGATGAACACTGAAGCTTTCTTT.

The chain uses TRBV7-2 and TRBJ1-1; a weak D match, TRBD1 (5 bases). The V gene lost 4 bases and the J gene lost 7 bases, with 13 bases spanning the gap. The CDR3 runs 13 residues. Per germline, CDR1 SGHTA and CDR2 FQGNSA. The CDR3, as DNA: TGTGCCAGCAGCTACGGGGGTACCATTGAAGCTTTCTTT. It yields the protein CASSYGGTIEAFF.

This chain uses TRBV5-8 with TRBJ1-6; a possible D gene is TRBD1 (6 bases). The V end lost 0 bases, the J end lost 10 bases, and 17 bases lay between the germline ends. This CDR3 has 16 residues. Germline-derived CDR1 and CDR2 are SGHTS and YDEGEE. Here the CDR3 DNA reads TGTGCCAGCAGCTTGGCGGTGGGCAGGGGAGAATCACCCCTCCACTTT. Translated, it gives CASSLAVGRGESPLHF.

This clone was counted only a few times. The CDR3 protein is CASSALDREADTQYF. The CDR3 DNA reads as TGTGCCAGCAGTGCTTTAGACAGGGAGGCAGATACGCAGTATTTT. V and J are TRBV25-1 and TRBJ2-3, with D possibly TRBD1 on 7 matching bases. Germline CDR1 and CDR2: MGHDK and SYGVNS. The CDR3 extends over 15 amino acids. Between the trimmed V and J ends, which lost 4 bases and 4 bases, there was a span of 15 bases.

The chain uses TRBV6-5 and TRBJ1-4; D is perhaps TRBD1 (6 bases). The CDR3 extends over 15 amino acids. Trimming took off 2 bases at V and 10 bases at J, with 17 bases between the two ends. Germline loops: CDR1 MNHEY, CDR2 SVGAGI. The CDR3 loop reads CASSYESGASGKLFF. CDR3 nucleotide sequence: TGTGCCAGCAGTTACGAGTCAGGGGCGAGCGGAAAACTGTTTTTT.

The chain combines TRBV2 with TRBJ2-4, with 8 nucleotides matching TRBD1. CDR3 length: 17 amino acids. V lost 6 bases, J lost 8 bases, and 18 bases stayed unmatched. The germline CDR1 and CDR2 sequences are SNHLY and FYNNEI. The CDR3 bases are TGTGCCAGCAGCTCCCTGGGGAGGACAGGGCCAAAGGACATTCAGTACTTC. It yields the protein CASSSLGRTGPKDIQYF.

The chain carries TRBV6-5 and TRBJ2-7; possible D gene TRBD1, 6 bases. Germline lookup yields CDR1 MNHEY and CDR2 SVGAGI. The CDR3 covers 14 residues. Trimming took 5 bases from V and 7 from J, leaving 18 bases between them. CDR3 residues: CASSRTDIKGEQYF. The CDR3 region has the DNA TGTGCCAGCAGTAGGACAGATATAAAGGGGGAGCAGTACTTC.

This clone has just one count. The rearrangement links TRBV5-4 to TRBJ1-2, with unresolved D. Germline CDR1 and CDR2: SGHNT and YYREEE (reference sequence). The CDR3 extends over 14 amino acids. Between the trimmed V and J ends, which lost 3 bases and 4 bases, there was a span of 13 bases. This CDR3 reads CASSSDPSGYGYTF. The CDR3 DNA follows: TGTGCCAGCAGCTCCGATCCTAGTGGCTATGGCTACACCTTC.

The rearrangement uses TRBV3-1 (or the pseudogene TRBV3-2) and TRBJ1-1; D gene unclear. The V and J ends lost 10 bases and 8 bases respectively, with 14 bases between them. The CDR3 covers 11 residues. Germline CDR1 and CDR2: LGHDT and YNNKEL (reference sequence). The CDR3 region has the DNA TGTGCCACCACGGAGGGAGGGGAAGCTTTCTTT. Its protein is CATTEGGEAFF.

V usage is TRBV5-4 and J usage is TRBJ2-2; TRBD2 matches 8 bases. This CDR3 region has 15 residues. The junction had 4 bases not matched to a gene; V was cut back by 0 bases and J by 6 bases. Germline CDR1 reads SGHNT; CDR2 reads YYREEE (reference sequence). CDR3 in amino acids: CASSLVGLEAGELFF. For the CDR3, the DNA is TGTGCCAGCAGCTTGGTGGGACTAGAAGCCGGGGAGCTGTTTTTT.

CDR3 sequence reads: CASSGGYGNQPQHF. The CDR3 DNA reads as TGTGCCAGCAGCGGGGGGTACGGCAATCAGCCCCAGCATTTT. The V gene is TRBV7-2, the J gene TRBJ1-5, with D maybe TRBD1 (5 bases). The CDR3 contains 14 residues. Trimming removed 5 bases from V and 2 bases from J, with 10 bases in between. In germline, CDR1 is SGHTA, CDR2 FQGNSA.

There are a few counts of this clone. The V gene is TRBV6-5, the J gene TRBJ2-7, with D perhaps TRBD1 (5 bases). This CDR3 comprises 14 residues. Germline loops: CDR1 MNHEY, CDR2 SVGAGI. The V gene lost 4 bases and the J gene lost 2 bases, with 12 bases spanning the gap. CDR3 bases: TGTGCCAGCAGTTCGAGACAGCTAGCCTACGAGCAGTACTTC. Protein: CASSSRQLAYEQYF.

The genes are TRBV4-1 and TRBJ2-4; 7 positions agree with TRBD1. V lost 2 bases, J lost 8 bases, and 9 bases stayed unmatched. The CDR3 has 15 amino acids. Germline CDR1 is MGHRA and CDR2 is YSYEKL. CDR3 residues: CASSQMSGTEDIQYF. The CDR3, as DNA: TGCGCCAGCAGCCAAATGTCAGGGACAGAGGACATTCAGTACTTC.

This clone was seen only a few times. The V call is TRBV28, the J call TRBJ2-2; maybe TRBD2 (6 bases). Germline V gene lookup returns CDR1 MDHEN and CDR2 SYDVKM. Trimming pared 8 bases from V and 5 bases from J, leaving 12 bases between. The CDR3 consists of 13 residues. The CDR3 bases are TGTGCCAGCTGCCTAGCGAGTACCGGGGAGCTGTTTTTT. Protein sequence: CASCLASTGELFF.

CDR3 in DNA: TGCGCCAGCAGCCACCGGGACAGGGGCACAGATACGCAGTATTTT. This encodes CASSHRDRGTDTQYF. This chain joins TRBV5-1 and TRBJ2-3, with 9 bases fitting TRBD1. The CDR3 is made up of 15 amino acids. The J segment lost 1 base and the V segment lost 4 bases, leaving 4 bases of the junction unmatched. The germline gives CDR1 SGHRS, CDR2 YFSETQ.

The J gene is TRBJ1-6, the V gene TRBV28, with 8 bases matching TRBD1. The V segment lost 10 bases and the J segment 4 bases; nucleotides outside the gene matches: 6. The CDR3 loop spans 14 amino acids. The germline V gene has CDR1 MDHEN and CDR2 SYDVKM. The CDR3 coding sequence is TGTGCCACTTCGACAGGGGTTTATAATTCACCCCTCCACTTT. Translating gives CATSTGVYNSPLHF.

The J gene is TRBJ2-1, the V gene TRBV10-3, with no clear D. This CDR3 is 12 amino acids long. V dropped 4 bases and J dropped 10 bases, with 11 bases sitting between them. Germline CDR1 is ENHRY and CDR2 is SYGVKD. The CDR3 sequence: CAISGPSAEQFF. Written as DNA, the CDR3 is TGTGCCATCAGTGGGCCCTCAGCGGAGCAGTTCTTC.

DNA for the CDR3: TGTGCCAGCTCTTCGGGACAGGGGTCCTCAAACTATGGCTACACCTTC. Translating it yields CASSSGQGSSNYGYTF. The rearrangement links TRBV18 to TRBJ1-2, with 10 positions matching TRBD1. This CDR3 has 16 residues. Germline V gene lookup returns CDR1 KGHSH and CDR2 LQKENI. V gave up 6 bases and J gave up 2 bases; unmatched junction bases: 9.

The rearrangement uses TRBV11-3 and TRBJ2-1; 8 bases fit TRBD1. The V gene end was trimmed by 5 bases and the J gene end by 0 bases; junction bases not matched to a gene: 6. Per germline, CDR1 SGHNT and CDR2 YENEEA. This CDR3 comprises 16 residues. The CDR3 is CASSPDRVGSYNEQFF. As DNA, the CDR3 is TGTGCCAGCAGCCCGGACAGGGTTGGCTCCTACAATGAGCAGTTCTTC.

The V and J genes are TRBV4-2 and TRBJ2-3; D might be TRBD2 (6 bases). CDR1 is LGHNA and CDR2 is YNFKEQ in the germline V gene. This CDR3 spans 17 amino acids. Trimming removed 0 bases at V and 1 base at J, with 14 bases between. The CDR3: CASSQDPVGGGTDTQYF. DNA for the CDR3: TGTGCCAGCAGCCAAGATCCGGTGGGGGGAGGCACAGATACGCAGTATTTT.